Described below is a single TCR beta chain sequence and its context. This clonotype was seen more than once but under ten times. This receptor's antigen is unknown. The input lacks base qualities; no much larger clone sits a single base away. From its cysteine to its phenylalanine, the CDR3 spans 16 amino acids. Solely the CDR3 DNA is kept, with 48 bases framed from the first base. CDR1 and CDR2 are read off the germline V gene as SGHVS and FNYEAQ. After removal of 0 bases from V and 4 bases from J, the junction retains 6 bases not matched to a gene. This record comes from a study of CD8 T cells in ankylosing spondylitis (dated by TCRdb to about 2017). Turning to the overall study: T cell receptor beta repertoires were profiled in healthy donors and ankylosing spondylitis patients so that disease-linked TCR variants could be found. Samples of peripheral blood were taken, and for ankylosing spondylitis patients, synovial fluid was collected as well. The whole study cohort included about a hundred healthy donors and about two dozen ankylosing spondylitis patients.

Sequencing relied on an Illumina HiSeq 2500. Quantitative 5'-RACE with molecular barcodes was used to prepare TCR beta libraries. The source study handled its data this way. A new computational method based on a probabilistic model of VDJ rearrangement was used to identify disease-linked TCR variants. TCRdb reanalyzed the raw reads on its own, using fastp at Q25 for trimming and MiXCR for clone calling, and kept in-frame beta chains. Rows matching on CDR3 protein sequence are summarized as one entry with the most common DNA and genes. These V and J calls are TCRdb output, not the study's own analysis. A total of around 130,000 distinct CDR3 sequences appear in this sample, approximately 13% of them only once. Just under 3% of the sample goes to the ten largest clones. Overall study outcomes, separate from this receptor: A TCR beta motif of eight highly homologous amino acid variants appeared characteristic of blood from ankylosing spondylitis patients. The disease-linked clones showed a CD8+ phenotype and occurred at relatively low frequencies in peripheral blood. Some motif variants were previously reported in synovial fluid and blood of reactive arthritis patients, suggesting common disease-initiation mechanisms. According to the report, matched synovial fluid samples from ankylosing spondylitis patients were significantly enriched for the disease-linked clones.

This TCR was sampled from a female donor with ankylosing spondylitis or in good health (not recorded which). The chain was built from TRBV7-6 and TRBJ2-1, with 7 bases in between that match TRBD1. Sequencing was done on a sample of blood, either unsorted or a sorted T cell fraction (not recorded which). The bases are TGTGCCAGCAGCTTAGCTCTACAGGGGCCTTACAATGAGCAGTTCTTC. It specifies CASSLALQGPYNEQFF.